This TCR beta chain was observed in a study of blood T cell repertoires in COVID-19. As for the study in general: Acute-phase and convalescent COVID-19 samples originated in the United States, Italy and Spain. T cells, B-cell-depleted T cells, or PBMCs provided the cDNA or gDNA that served as material.

This clone was seen a handful of times. Per the study methods: Estimation of nucleated cell counts relied on the amplification of reference gene primers. The assay was immunoSEQ multiplex PCR, and TCRdb's table has in-frame clones only and misses some. Clone size and the V and J calls come from that table; the DNA yielded D and trimming. The sample carries fewer than 600,000 clones, 89% recorded once. It was during active infection that Seattle patients were enrolled and then longitudinally followed. Trimming took 1 base from V and 1 from J; bases not matched to a gene: 5. The CDR3 sequence is 16 residues long. Per the germline V gene, CDR1 is SGHAT and CDR2 is FQNNGV.

V and J are TRBV11-2 and TRBJ2-5, with 8 nucleotides matching TRBD1. The sequence was obtained from a man aged 18 to 30 with COVID-19, enrolled during active disease. Input material: peripheral blood. The chain's CDR3 is CASSLAFGTGQETQYF. The CDR3 coding sequence is TGTGCCAGCAGCTTAGCCTTCGGGACAGGCCAAGAGACCCAGTACTTC. The variable domain in full, completed from reference TRBV11-2 and TRBJ2-5, reads EAGVAQSPRYKIIEKRQSVAFWCNPISGHATLYWYQQILGQGPKLLIQFQNNGVVDDSQLPKDRFSAERLKGVDSTLKIQPAKLEDSAVYLCASSLAFGTGQETQYFGPGTRLLVL.